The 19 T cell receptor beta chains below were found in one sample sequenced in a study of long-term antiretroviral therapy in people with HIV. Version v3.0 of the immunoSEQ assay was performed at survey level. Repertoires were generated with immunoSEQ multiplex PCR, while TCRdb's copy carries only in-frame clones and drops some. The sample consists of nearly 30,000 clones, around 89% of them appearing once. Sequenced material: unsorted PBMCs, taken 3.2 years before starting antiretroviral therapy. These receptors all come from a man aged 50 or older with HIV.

CDR3 protein: CASSIGPGGTEAFF. DNA of the CDR3: TGTGCCAGTAGTATAGGACCAGGGGGCACTGAAGCTTTCTTT. The chain couples TRBV19 to TRBJ1-1; 7 positions match TRBD1. Germline lookup yields CDR1 LNHDA and CDR2 SQIVND (reference sequence). CDR3 length: 14 amino acids. Unmatched junction bases numbered 3, after V lost 1 base and J lost 4 bases.

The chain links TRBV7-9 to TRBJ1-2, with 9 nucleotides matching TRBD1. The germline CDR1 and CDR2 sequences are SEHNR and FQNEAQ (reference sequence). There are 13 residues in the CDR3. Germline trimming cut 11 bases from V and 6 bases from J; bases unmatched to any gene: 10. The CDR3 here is CAGEGTGWDGYTF. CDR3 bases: TGTGCCGGAGAGGGGACAGGGTGGGATGGCTACACCTTC.

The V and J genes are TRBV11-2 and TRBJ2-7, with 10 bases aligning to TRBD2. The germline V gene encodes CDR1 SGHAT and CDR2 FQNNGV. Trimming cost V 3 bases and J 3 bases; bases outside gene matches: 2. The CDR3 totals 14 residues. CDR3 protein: CASSLRLAGYEQYF. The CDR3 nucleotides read TGTGCCAGCAGCTTGAGACTAGCGGGCTACGAGCAGTACTTC.

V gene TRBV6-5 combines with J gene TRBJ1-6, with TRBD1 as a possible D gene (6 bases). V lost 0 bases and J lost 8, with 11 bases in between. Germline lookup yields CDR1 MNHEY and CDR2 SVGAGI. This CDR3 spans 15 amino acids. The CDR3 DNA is TGTGCCAGCAGTTACTCGCAGGGGCCGGATTCACCCCTCCACTTT. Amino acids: CASSYSQGPDSPLHF.

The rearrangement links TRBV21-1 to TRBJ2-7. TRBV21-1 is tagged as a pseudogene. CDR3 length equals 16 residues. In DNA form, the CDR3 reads TGTGCCAGCAGCCAGATCACCGGGCCATCCAGGTTGGAGCAGTACTTC. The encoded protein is CASSQITGPSRLEQYF.

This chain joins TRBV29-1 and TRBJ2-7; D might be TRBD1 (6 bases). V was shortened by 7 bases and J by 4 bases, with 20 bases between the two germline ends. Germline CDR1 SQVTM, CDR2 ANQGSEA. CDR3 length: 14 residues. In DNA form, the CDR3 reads TGCAGCGCAATAGAACCGGGACACCCATACGAGCAGTACTTC. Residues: CSAIEPGHPYEQYF.

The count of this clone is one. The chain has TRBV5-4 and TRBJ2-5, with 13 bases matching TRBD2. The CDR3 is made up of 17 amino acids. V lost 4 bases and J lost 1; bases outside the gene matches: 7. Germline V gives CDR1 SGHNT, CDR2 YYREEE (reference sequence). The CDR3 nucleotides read TGTGCCAGCAGCCGTTCATGGACTAGCGGGAGCCAAGAGACCCAGTACTTC. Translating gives CASSRSWTSGSQETQYF.

The CDR3 DNA follows: TGTGCCAGCAGCACTGGACTAGCGAGCTCCTACGAGCAGTACTTC. This codes for CASSTGLASSYEQYF. The genes are TRBV9 and TRBJ2-7; 9 nucleotides agree with TRBD2. Trimming at V came to 4 bases and at J to 0 bases, leaving 5 bases not matched to a gene. Germline V gene data show CDR1 as SGDLS and CDR2 as YYNGEE. The length of the CDR3 is 15 residues.

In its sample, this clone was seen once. CDR3 nucleotide sequence: TGCGCCAGCAGCCCCGAATCAGGGGGGTTGGATGGCTACACCTTC. The encoded protein is CASSPESGGLDGYTF. The chain uses TRBV5-1 and TRBJ1-2; 7 nucleotides align to TRBD1. CDR1 is SGHRS, CDR2 YFSETQ, per germline. V lost 4 bases, J lost 6 bases, and 12 bases stayed unmatched. CDR3 length: 15 residues.

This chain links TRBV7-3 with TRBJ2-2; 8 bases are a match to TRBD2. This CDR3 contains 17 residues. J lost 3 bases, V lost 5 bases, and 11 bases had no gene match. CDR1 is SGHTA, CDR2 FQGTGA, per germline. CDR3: CASSKIGGAGDTGELFF. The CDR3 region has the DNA TGTGCCAGCAGCAAGATAGGTGGAGCGGGAGACACCGGGGAGCTGTTTTTT.

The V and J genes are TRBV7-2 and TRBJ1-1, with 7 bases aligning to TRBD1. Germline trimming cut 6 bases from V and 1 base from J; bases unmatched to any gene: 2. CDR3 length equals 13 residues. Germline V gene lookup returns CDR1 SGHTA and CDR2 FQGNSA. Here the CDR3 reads CASRQGPNTEAFF. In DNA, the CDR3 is TGTGCCAGCAGACAGGGGCCGAACACTGAAGCTTTCTTT.

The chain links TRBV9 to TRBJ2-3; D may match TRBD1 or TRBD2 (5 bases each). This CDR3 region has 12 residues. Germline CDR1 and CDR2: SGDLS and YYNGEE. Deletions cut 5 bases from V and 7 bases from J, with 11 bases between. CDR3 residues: CASRGEGYTQYF. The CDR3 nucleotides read TGTGCCAGCAGGGGAGAGGGGTATACGCAGTATTTT.

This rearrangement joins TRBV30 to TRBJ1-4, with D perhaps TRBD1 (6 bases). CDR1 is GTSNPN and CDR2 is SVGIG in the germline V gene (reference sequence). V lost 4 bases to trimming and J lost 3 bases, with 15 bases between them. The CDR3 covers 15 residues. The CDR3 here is CAWNPAGAPNEKLFF. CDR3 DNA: TGTGCCTGGAATCCCGCAGGGGCGCCTAATGAAAAACTGTTTTTT.

The CDR3 DNA reads as TGTGCCAGTAGTATAGGTGGCACCTCCTACGAGCAGTACTTC. It is translated as CASSIGGTSYEQYF. V gene TRBV19 combines with J gene TRBJ2-7; no clear D. CDR1 is LNHDA, CDR2 SQIVND, per germline (reference sequence). V lost 1 base and J lost 0, with 7 bases in between. The CDR3 is made up of 14 amino acids.

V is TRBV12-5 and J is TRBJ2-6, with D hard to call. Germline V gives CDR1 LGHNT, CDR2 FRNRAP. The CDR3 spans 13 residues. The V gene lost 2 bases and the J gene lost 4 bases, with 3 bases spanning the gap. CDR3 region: CASGLSGANVLTF. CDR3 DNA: TGTGCTAGTGGTTTGTCCGGGGCCAACGTCCTGACTTTC. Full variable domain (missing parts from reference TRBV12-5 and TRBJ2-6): DARVTQTPRHKVTEMGQEVTMRCQPILGHNTVFWYRQTMMQGLELLAYFRNRAPLDDSGMPKDRFSAEMPDATLATLKIQPSEPRDSAVYFCASGLSGANVLTFGAGSRLTVL.

The CDR3 is CASSWGLEGTGELFF. The CDR3 DNA reads as TGCGCCAGCAGCTGGGGACTAGAGGGCACCGGGGAGCTGTTTTTT. V is TRBV5-1 and J is TRBJ2-2; 8 bases are a match to TRBD2. Trimming took 3 bases from V and 4 from J; bases not matched to a gene: 5. Germline CDR1 SGHRS, CDR2 YFSETQ. The CDR3 consists of 15 residues.

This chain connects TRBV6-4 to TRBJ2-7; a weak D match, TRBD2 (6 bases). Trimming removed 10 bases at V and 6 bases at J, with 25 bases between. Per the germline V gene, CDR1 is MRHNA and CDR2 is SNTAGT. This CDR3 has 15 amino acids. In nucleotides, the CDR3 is TGTGCCACCCCGAGACTACTAGCTACCCTGAGCGAGCAGTACTTC. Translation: CATPRLLATLSEQYF.

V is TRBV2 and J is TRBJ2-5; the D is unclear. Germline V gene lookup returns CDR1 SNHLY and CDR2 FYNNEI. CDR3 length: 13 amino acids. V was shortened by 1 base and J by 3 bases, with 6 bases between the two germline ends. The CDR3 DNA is TGTGCCAGCAGTGAAGTGCAGAAAGAGACCCAGTACTTC. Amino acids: CASSEVQKETQYF.

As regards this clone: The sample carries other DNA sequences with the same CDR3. The CDR3, as DNA: TGTGCCAGCAGTTACTCAGGTGGTCGCACTGAAGCTTTCTTT. Translating gives CASSYSGGRTEAFF. The chain is built from TRBV6-5 and TRBJ1-1; D unclear. CDR3 size: 14 residues. CDR1 MNHEY and CDR2 SVGAGI come from the germline V gene. V was cut by 0 bases and J by 4 bases, with 9 bases left in between.